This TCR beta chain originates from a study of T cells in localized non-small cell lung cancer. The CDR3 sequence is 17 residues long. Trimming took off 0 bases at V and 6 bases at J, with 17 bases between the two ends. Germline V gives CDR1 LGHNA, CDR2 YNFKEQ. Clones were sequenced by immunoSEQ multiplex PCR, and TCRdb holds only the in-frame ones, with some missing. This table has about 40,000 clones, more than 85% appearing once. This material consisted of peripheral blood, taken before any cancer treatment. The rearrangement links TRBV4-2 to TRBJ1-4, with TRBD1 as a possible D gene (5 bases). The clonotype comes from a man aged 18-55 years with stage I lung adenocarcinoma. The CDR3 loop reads CASSQDGARDGYEKLFF. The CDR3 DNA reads TGTGCCAGCAGCCAAGATGGCGCTCGGGACGGATATGAAAAACTGTTTTTT.